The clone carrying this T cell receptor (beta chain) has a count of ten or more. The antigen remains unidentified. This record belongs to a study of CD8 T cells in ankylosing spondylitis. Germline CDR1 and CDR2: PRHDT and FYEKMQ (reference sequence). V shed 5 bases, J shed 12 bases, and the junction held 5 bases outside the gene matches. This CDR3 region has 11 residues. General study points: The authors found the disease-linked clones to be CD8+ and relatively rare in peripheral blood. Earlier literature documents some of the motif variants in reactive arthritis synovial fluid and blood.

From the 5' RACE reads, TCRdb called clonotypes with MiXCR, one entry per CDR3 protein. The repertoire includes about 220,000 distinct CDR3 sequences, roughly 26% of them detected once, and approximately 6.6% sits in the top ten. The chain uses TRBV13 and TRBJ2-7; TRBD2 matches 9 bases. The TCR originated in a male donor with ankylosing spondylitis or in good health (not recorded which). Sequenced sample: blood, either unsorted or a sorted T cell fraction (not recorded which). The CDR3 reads CASSGGLATYF. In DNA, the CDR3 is TGTGCCAGCAGCGGAGGACTAGCGACGTACTTC.